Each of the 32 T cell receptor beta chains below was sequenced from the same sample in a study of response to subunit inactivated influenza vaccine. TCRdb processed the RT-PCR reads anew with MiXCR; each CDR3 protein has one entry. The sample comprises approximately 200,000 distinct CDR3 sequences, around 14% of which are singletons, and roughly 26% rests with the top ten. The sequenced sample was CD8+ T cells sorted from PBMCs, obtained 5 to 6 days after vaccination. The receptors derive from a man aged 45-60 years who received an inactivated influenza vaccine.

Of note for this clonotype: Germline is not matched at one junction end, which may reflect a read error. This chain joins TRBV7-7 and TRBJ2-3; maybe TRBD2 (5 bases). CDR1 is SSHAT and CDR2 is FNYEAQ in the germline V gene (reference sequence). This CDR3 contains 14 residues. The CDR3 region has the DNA TGTGCTAGCAGCTCCCGAGGGCTAGCAGATACGCAGTATTTT. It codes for CASSSRGLADTQYF.

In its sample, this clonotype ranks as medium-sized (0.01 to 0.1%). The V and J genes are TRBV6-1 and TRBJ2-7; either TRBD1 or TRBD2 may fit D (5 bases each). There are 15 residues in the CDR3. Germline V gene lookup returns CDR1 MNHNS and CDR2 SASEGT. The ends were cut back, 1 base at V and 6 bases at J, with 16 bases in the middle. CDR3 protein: CASSEDDGGASEQYF. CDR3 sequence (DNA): TGTGCCAGCAGTGAAGACGATGGGGGAGCGTCCGAGCAGTACTTC.

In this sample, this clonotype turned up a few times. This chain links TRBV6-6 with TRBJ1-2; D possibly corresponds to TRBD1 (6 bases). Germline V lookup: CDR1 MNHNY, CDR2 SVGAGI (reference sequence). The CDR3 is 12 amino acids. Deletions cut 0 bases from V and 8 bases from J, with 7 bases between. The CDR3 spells CASSYSGGGYTF. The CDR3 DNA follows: TGTGCCAGCAGTTACTCAGGGGGAGGCTACACCTTC.

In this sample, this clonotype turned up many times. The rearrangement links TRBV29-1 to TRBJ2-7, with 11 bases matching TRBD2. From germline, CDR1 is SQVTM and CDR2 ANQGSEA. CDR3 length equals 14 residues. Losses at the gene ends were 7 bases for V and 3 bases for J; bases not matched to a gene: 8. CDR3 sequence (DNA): TGCAGCGGGTTAGCGGGAGGGCCTGACTACGAGCAGTACTTC. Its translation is CSGLAGGPDYEQYF.

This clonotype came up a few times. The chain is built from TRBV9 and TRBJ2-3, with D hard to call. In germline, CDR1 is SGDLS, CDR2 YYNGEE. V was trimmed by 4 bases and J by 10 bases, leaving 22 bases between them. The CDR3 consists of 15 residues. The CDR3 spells CASSSSDGSPDAQYF. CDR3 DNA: TGTGCCAGCAGCTCCAGTGATGGGTCCCCTGATGCGCAGTATTTT.

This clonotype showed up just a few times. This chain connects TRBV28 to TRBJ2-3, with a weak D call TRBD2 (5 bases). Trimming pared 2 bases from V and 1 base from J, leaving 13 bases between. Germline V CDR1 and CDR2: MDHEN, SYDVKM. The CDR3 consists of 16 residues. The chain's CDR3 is CASSLMVALGTDTQYF. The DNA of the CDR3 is TGTGCCAGCAGTTTAATGGTAGCGCTCGGCACAGATACGCAGTATTTT.

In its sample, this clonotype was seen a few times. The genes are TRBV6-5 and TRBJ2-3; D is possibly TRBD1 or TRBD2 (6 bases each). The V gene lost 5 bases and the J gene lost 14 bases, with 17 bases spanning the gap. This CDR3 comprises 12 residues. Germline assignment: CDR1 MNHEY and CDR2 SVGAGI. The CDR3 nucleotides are TGTGCCAGCAGTACTAGCTTAGGGGGACCGTATTTT. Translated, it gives CASSTSLGGPYF.

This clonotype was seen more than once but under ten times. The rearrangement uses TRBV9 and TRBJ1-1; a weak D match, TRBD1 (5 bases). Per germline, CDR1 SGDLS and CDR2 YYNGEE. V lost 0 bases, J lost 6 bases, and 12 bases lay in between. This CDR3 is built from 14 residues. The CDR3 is CASSVGGGIAEAFF. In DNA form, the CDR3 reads TGTGCCAGCAGCGTAGGCGGGGGGATCGCTGAAGCTTTCTTT. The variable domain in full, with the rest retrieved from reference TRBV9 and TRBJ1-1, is DSGVTQTPKHLITATGQRVTLRCSPRSGDLSVYWYQQSLDQGLQFLIQYYNGEERAKGNILERFSAQQFPDLHSELNLSSLELGDSALYFCASSVGGGIAEAFFGQGTRLTVV.

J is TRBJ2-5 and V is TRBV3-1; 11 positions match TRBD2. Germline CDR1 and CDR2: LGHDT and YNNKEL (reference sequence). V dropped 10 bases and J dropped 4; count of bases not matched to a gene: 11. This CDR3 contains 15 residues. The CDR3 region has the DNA TGTGCCACCTGCCCGGCCGGACTAGCGGGAGAGACCCAGTACTTC. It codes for CATCPAGLAGETQYF.

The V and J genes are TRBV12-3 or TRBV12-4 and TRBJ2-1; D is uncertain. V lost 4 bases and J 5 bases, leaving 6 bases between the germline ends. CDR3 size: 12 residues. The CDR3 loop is CASSSPNNEQFF. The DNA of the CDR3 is TGTGCCAGCAGTTCTCCAAACAATGAGCAGTTCTTC.

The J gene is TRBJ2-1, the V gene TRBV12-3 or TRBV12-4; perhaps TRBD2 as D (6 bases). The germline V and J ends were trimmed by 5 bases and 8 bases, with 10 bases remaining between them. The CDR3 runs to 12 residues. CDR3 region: CASSRRGDEQFF. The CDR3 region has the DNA TGTGCCAGCAGTAGGCGGGGTGATGAGCAGTTCTTC.

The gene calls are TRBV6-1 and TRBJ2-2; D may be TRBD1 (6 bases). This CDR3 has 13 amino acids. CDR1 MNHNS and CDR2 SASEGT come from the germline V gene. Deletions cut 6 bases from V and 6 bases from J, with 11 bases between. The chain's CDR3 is CASSSTGPGELFF. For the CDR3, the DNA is TGTGCCAGCAGCTCTACAGGGCCCGGGGAGCTGTTTTTT.

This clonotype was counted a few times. The CDR3 DNA sequence: TGCAGTGCTAGAGTTCTAGGATCCGGCAGACAGCCCCAGCATTTT. This encodes CSARVLGSGRQPQHF. The genes are TRBV20-1 and TRBJ1-5; no firm D call. CDR3 length: 15 amino acids. The V and J ends lost 1 base and 7 bases respectively, with 17 bases between them. Per the germline V gene, CDR1 is DFQATT and CDR2 is SNEGSKA (reference sequence).

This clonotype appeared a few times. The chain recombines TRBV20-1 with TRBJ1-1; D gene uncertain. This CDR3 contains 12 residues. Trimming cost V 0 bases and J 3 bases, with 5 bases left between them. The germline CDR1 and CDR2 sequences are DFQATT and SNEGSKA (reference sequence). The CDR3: CSAREEYTEAFF. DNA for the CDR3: TGCAGTGCTAGAGAAGAATACACTGAAGCTTTCTTT.

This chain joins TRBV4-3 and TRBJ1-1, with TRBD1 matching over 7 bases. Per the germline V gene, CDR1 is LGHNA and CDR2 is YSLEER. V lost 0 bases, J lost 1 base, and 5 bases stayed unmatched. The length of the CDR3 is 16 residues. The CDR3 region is CASSQDRGQWNTEAFF. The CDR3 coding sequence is TGCGCCAGCAGCCAAGATCGGGGACAGTGGAACACTGAAGCTTTCTTT.

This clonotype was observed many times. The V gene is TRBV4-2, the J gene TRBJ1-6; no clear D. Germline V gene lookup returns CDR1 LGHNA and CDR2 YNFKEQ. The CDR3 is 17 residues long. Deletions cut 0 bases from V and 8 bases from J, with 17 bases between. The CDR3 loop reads CASSQDPGNWLDSPLHF. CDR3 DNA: TGTGCCAGCAGCCAAGATCCGGGGAACTGGTTGGATTCACCCCTCCACTTT.

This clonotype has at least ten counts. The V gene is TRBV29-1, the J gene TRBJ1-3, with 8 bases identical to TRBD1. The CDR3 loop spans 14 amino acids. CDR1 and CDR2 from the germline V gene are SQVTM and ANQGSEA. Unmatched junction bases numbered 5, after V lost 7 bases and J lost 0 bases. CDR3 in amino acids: CSARTGPSGNTIYF. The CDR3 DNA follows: TGCAGCGCCCGGACAGGGCCCTCTGGAAACACCATATATTTT.

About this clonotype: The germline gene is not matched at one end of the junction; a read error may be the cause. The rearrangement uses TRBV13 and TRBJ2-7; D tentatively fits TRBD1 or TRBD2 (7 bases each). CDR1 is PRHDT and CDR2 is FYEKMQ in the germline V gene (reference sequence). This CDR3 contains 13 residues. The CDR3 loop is CANSGTVTYEQYF. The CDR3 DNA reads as TGTGCCAACAGCGGGACAGTTACCTACGAGCAGTACTTC.

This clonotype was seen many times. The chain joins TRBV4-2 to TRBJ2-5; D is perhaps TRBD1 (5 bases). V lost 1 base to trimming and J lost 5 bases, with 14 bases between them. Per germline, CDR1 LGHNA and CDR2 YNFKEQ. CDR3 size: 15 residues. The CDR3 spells CASSQGAGSWETQYF. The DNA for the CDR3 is TGTGCCAGCAGCCAAGGGGCAGGGTCGTGGGAGACCCAGTACTTC.

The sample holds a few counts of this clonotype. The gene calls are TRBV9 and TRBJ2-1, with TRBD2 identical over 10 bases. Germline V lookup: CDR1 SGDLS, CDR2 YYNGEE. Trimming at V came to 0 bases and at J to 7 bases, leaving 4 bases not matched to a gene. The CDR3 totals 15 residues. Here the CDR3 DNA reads TGTGCCAGCAGCGTAGGGGCTAGCGGGAGAAATGAGCAGTTCTTC. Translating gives CASSVGASGRNEQFF.

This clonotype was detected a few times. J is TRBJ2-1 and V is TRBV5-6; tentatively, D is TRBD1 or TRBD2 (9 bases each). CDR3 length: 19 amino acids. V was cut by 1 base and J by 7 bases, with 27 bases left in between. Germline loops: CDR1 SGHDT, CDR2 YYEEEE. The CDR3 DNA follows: TGTGCCAGCAGCTTGTGGGCACAGGGGGCACGACTAGCGGATAATGAGCAGTTCTTC. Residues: CASSLWAQGARLADNEQFF.

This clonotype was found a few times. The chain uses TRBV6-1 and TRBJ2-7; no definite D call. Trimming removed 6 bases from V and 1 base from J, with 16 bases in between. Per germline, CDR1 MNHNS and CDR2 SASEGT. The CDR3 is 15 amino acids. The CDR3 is CASSPSAPSSYEQYF. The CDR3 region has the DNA TGTGCCAGCAGCCCTAGTGCCCCCTCATCCTACGAGCAGTACTTC.

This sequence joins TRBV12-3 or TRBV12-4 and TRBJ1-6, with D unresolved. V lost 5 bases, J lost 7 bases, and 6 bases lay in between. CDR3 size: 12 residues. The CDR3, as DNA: TGTGCCAGCAGTGTCGAAAATTCACCCCTCCACTTT. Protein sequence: CASSVENSPLHF.

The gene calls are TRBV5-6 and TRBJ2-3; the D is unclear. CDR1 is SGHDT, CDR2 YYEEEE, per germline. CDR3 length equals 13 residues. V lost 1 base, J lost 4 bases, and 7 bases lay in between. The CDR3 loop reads CASSLIVPDTQYF. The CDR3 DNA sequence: TGTGCCAGCAGCTTGATAGTTCCAGATACGCAGTATTTT.

The CDR3: CASSDFTASASTDTQYF. CDR3 nucleotide sequence: TGTGCCAGCAGTGATTTCACAGCTAGTGCTAGCACAGATACGCAGTATTTT. The chain couples TRBV2 to TRBJ2-3; D is unclear. The germline V gene has CDR1 SNHLY and CDR2 FYNNEI. Trimming removed 3 bases at V and 0 bases at J, with 16 bases between. This CDR3 spans 17 amino acids.

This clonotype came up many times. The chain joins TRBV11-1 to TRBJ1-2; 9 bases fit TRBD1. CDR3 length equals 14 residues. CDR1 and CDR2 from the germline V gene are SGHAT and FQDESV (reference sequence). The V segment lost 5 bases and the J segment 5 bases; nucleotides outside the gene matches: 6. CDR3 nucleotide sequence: TGTGCCAGCAGCCCCGGGACAGGGTCGTATGGCTACACCTTC. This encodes CASSPGTGSYGYTF.

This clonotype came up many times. The DNA for the CDR3 is TGCAGTGCTAGAGATCTAAGCGGGAGCTACAATGAGCAGTTCTTC. Amino acids: CSARDLSGSYNEQFF. This rearrangement joins TRBV20-1 to TRBJ2-1; the match to TRBD2 covers 8 bases. Trimming removed 0 bases from V and 3 bases from J; junction bases left unmatched: 4. CDR1 is DFQATT, CDR2 SNEGSKA, per germline (reference sequence). The CDR3 covers 15 residues.

CDR3: CASSSTGQTYEQYF. CDR3 nucleotides: TGCGCCAGCAGCAGCACAGGGCAAACCTACGAGCAGTACTTC. The chain combines TRBV5-1 with TRBJ2-7; tentatively, D is TRBD1 (6 bases). The V gene's germline CDR1 is SGHRS and CDR2 YFSETQ. The CDR3 contains 14 residues. Trimming cost V 4 bases and J 2 bases, with 13 bases left between them.

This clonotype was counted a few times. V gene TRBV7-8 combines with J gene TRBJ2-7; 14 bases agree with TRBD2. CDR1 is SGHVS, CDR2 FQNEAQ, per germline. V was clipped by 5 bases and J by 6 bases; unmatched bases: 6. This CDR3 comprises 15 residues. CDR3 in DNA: TGTGCCAGCAGCAGACTAGCGGGAGGGGTGGGCGAGCAGTACTTC. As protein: CASSRLAGGVGEQYF.

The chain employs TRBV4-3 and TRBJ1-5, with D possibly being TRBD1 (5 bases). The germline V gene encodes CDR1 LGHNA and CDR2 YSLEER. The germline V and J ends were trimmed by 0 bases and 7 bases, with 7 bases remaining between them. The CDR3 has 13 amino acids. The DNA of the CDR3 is TGCGCCAGCAGCCAAGATTGGGGGCAGCCCCAGCATTTT. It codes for CASSQDWGQPQHF.

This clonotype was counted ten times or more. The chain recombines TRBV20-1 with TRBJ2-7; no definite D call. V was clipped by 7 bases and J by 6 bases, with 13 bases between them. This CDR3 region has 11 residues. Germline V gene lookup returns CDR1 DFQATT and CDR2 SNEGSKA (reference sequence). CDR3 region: CSVLGGSEQYF. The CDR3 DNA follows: TGCAGTGTTCTAGGCGGCTCCGAGCAGTACTTC.

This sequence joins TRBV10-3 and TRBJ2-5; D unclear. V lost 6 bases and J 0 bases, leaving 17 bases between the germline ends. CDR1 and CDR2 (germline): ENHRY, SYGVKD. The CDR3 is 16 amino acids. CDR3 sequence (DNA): TGTGCCATCAGCCCACAGACACCCCAGAACCAAGAGACCCAGTACTTC. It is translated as CAISPQTPQNQETQYF.